This T cell receptor beta chain appears in the sequencing data of a study of blood T cell repertoires in COVID-19. TCRdb keeps only in-frame clones here, not all; method: immunoSEQ multiplex PCR. The data hold approximately 130,000 clones, with roughly four fifths observed a single time. Losses at the gene ends were 4 bases for V and 3 bases for J; bases not matched to a gene: 5. Germline V gene sequence: CDR1 SNHLY, CDR2 FYNNEI. CDR3 size: 15 residues. The clonotype was recovered from a human donor in a cohort sampled during active COVID-19. The sequencing sample was made of peripheral blood. V usage is TRBV2 and J usage is TRBJ2-1; 8 bases are shared with TRBD1. CDR3 region: CASSAGQGGYNEQFF. CDR3 nucleotide sequence: TGTGCCAGCAGTGCCGGACAGGGAGGCTACAATGAGCAGTTCTTC.